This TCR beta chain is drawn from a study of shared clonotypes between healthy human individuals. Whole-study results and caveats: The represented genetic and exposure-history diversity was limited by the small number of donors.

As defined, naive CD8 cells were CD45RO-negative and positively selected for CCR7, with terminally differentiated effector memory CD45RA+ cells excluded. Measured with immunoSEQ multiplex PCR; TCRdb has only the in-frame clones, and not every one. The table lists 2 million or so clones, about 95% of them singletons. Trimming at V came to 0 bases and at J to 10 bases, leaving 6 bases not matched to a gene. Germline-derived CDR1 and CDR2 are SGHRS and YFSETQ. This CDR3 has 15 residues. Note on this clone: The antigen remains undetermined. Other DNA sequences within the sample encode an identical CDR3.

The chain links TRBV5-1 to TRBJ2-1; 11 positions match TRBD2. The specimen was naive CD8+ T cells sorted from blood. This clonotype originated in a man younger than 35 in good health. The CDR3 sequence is CASSLEGTSGNEQFF. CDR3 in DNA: TGCGCCAGCAGCTTGGAGGGGACTAGCGGAAACGAGCAGTTCTTC.